This T cell receptor (beta chain) was captured by sequencing in a study of T cells after yellow fever vaccination. This clonotype has ten or more counts. TCRdb re-analysed the 5' RACE reads in MiXCR, keeping a single row per CDR3 protein. The data contain about 250,000 distinct CDR3 sequences, roughly 3.5% of them singletons. Germline-derived CDR1 and CDR2 are MNHEY and SVGEGT. This CDR3 has 16 amino acids. Losses at the gene ends were 6 bases for V and 10 bases for J; bases not matched to a gene: 18. The TCR sequence derives from a man aged 18 to 35 who received the YFV17D yellow fever vaccine. Material: PBMCs, obtained 15 days after the yellow fever booster vaccination. The chain combines TRBV6-2 or TRBV6-3 with TRBJ2-1; 7 bases line up with TRBD2. The CDR3 loop is CASRVSGATVLSEQFF. CDR3 coding DNA: TGTGCCAGCAGGGTAAGCGGGGCCACCGTTCTTAGCGAGCAGTTCTTC.